This entry lists 32 T cell receptor beta chains sequenced from one sample in a study of blood T cells in healthy people across ages. The use of a sample-barcoded 5' primer and a J-beta primer mix characterized a second PCR of about 7 to 12 cycles. A single record per CDR3 protein comes from TCRdb applying MiXCR to the 5' RACE reads. The sample yields over 550,000 distinct CDR3 sequences, about 30% seen once. The sequencing input was blood. Every receptor here comes from a woman aged 80 or over in good health.

The J gene is TRBJ2-1, the V gene TRBV7-2; unclear D gene. The CDR3 is made up of 15 amino acids. Trimming removed 5 bases from V and 14 bases from J, with 25 bases in between. Germline V gene sequence: CDR1 SGHTA, CDR2 FQGNSA. The chain's CDR3 is CASSPTPGSRPGKFF. For the CDR3, the DNA is TGTGCCAGCAGCCCGACCCCTGGGTCGCGCCCGGGTAAGTTCTTC.

J is TRBJ1-2 and V is TRBV5-5; D call uncertain. There are 13 residues in the CDR3. From germline, CDR1 is SGHKS and CDR2 YYEKEE (reference sequence). V lost 2 bases to trimming and J lost 4 bases, with 9 bases between them. CDR3: CASSFNSLYGYTF. In DNA form, the CDR3 reads TGTGCCAGCAGCTTTAACAGCCTCTATGGCTACACCTTC. The full variable domain, completed using reference TRBV5-5 and TRBJ1-2, is DAGVTQSPTHLIKTRGQQVTLRCSPISGHKSVSWYQQVLGQGPQFIFQYYEKEERGRGNFPDRFSARQFPNYSSELNVNALLLGDSALYLCASSFNSLYGYTFGSGTRLTVV.

The chain carries TRBV28 and TRBJ1-2; D is unclear. V lost 1 base, J lost 10 bases, and 7 bases lay in between. The germline V gene encodes CDR1 MDHEN and CDR2 SYDVKM. The CDR3 consists of 11 residues. This CDR3 reads CASSLSDYYTF. As DNA, the CDR3 is TGTGCCAGCAGTTTATCGGACTACTACACCTTC.

This clonotype showed up many times. The chain combines TRBV5-5 with TRBJ2-6, with a tentative D call TRBD1 (6 bases). The CDR3 contains 16 residues. V lost 4 bases, J lost 0 bases, and 11 bases lay in between. Looked up from germline, CDR1 is SGHKS and CDR2 is YYEKEE (reference sequence). This chain's CDR3 is CASSAVRGSGANVLTF. The CDR3 DNA sequence: TGTGCCAGCAGCGCAGTCAGGGGCTCTGGGGCCAACGTCCTGACTTTC.

On this clonotype: A much larger clone differs from this one at a single base, so this may be a read error. This chain links TRBV9 with TRBJ2-5; 11 bases align to TRBD1. J was trimmed by 11 bases and V by 4 bases; bases with no gene match: 16. This CDR3 is built from 16 residues. CDR1 is SGDLS, CDR2 YYNGEE, per germline. The CDR3 bases are TGTGCCAGCAGCACATACTCCGGGACAGGGGGTTATGAGCAGTACTTC. Residues: CASSTYSGTGGYEQYF.

On this clonotype itself: Given a much more abundant clone one base away, this may be a read error. The chain carries TRBV6-5 and TRBJ1-2; TRBD1 might be the D (5 bases). Germline CDR1 is MNHEY and CDR2 is SVGAGI. This CDR3 has 14 amino acids. The DNA for the CDR3 is TGTGTCAGCAGTTCCGGGACGTTAAACTATGGCTACACCTTC. Translating gives CVSSSGTLNYGYTF.

This clonotype was found many times. This chain uses TRBV5-1 with TRBJ2-2, with a weak D call TRBD1 (5 bases). This CDR3 comprises 14 residues. V was pared by 3 bases and J by 2 bases, with 8 bases between. The germline V gene has CDR1 SGHRS and CDR2 YFSETQ. Written as DNA, the CDR3 is TGCGCCAGCAGCTCGACAGCTAACACCGGGGAGCTGTTTTTT. It translates to CASSSTANTGELFF.

DNA for the CDR3: TGTGCCAGCAGCCAAGTTCTTCAGGACATTGAAGCTTTCTTT. This gives the protein CASSQVLQDIEAFF. The rearrangement links TRBV4-2 to TRBJ1-1, with D tentatively TRBD1 (5 bases). V shed 1 base and J shed 7 bases, with 13 bases lying between them. The CDR3 is 14 amino acids. In germline, CDR1 is LGHNA, CDR2 YNFKEQ.

On this clonotype itself: Since a much larger clone is just one base distant, this may be a read error. CDR3 nucleotides: TGTGCCAGCAGCTCCAGACAGGTTAGCACAGATGCGCAGTATTTT. Protein: CASSSRQVSTDAQYF. V is TRBV9 and J is TRBJ2-3; a weak D match, TRBD1 (6 bases). This CDR3 has 15 residues. Germline V CDR1 and CDR2: SGDLS, YYNGEE.

This clonotype has more than one count but fewer than ten. A clone one base away is much larger, so this may be a read error. The chain has TRBV24-1 and TRBJ2-5, with 10 bases that match TRBD1. V lost 5 bases, J lost 11 bases, and 13 bases stayed unmatched. The germline V gene has CDR1 KGHDR and CDR2 SFDVKD. CDR3 size: 15 residues. The DNA for the CDR3 is TGTGCCACCAGTGGGGGACAGGGGAACGACAATGAGCAGTACTTC. Protein product: CATSGGQGNDNEQYF.

This clonotype was counted a few times. The gene calls are TRBV20-1 and TRBJ1-1, with D perhaps TRBD1 (6 bases). The V end was cut by 0 bases, the J end by 1 base, with 9 bases between. The CDR3 loop spans 14 amino acids. Germline loops: CDR1 DFQATT, CDR2 SNEGSKA (reference sequence). CDR3 loop: CSARDGQPNTEAFF. The CDR3 bases are TGCAGTGCTAGAGATGGACAGCCGAACACTGAAGCTTTCTTT.

The V gene is TRBV30, the J gene TRBJ1-2; maybe TRBD1 (6 bases). CDR1 and CDR2 (germline): GTSNPN, SVGIG (reference sequence). The germline V and J ends were trimmed by 5 bases and 6 bases, with 16 bases remaining between them. This CDR3 has 13 residues. CDR3 sequence: CAWGTYRVDGYTF. For the CDR3, the DNA is TGTGCCTGGGGGACATACAGGGTGGATGGCTACACCTTC. Complete variable domain (other parts from reference TRBV30 and TRBJ1-2): SQTIHQWPATLVQPVGSPLSLECTVEGTSNPNLYWYRQAAGRGLQLLFYSVGIGQISSEVPQNLSASRPQDRQFILSSKKLLLSDSGFYLCAWGTYRVDGYTFGSGTRLTVV.

This clonotype was seen repeatedly, ten times or more. The gene calls are TRBV3-1 and TRBJ2-6; TRBD1 aligns across 8 bases. Germline CDR1 is LGHDT and CDR2 is YNNKEL (reference sequence). With V trimmed by 1 base and J by 3 bases, 20 bases remained unmatched. CDR3 size: 22 residues. The CDR3 reads CASSQGFGFRGLLSSGANVLTF. CDR3 bases: TGTGCCAGCAGCCAAGGGTTCGGATTCAGGGGGCTTCTCTCTAGTGGGGCCAACGTCCTGACTTTC.

Concerning this clonotype: A much larger clone differs by one base, so this may be a read error. The chain links TRBV20-1 to TRBJ1-5; D might be TRBD1 (5 bases). The V and J ends lost 3 bases and 2 bases respectively, with 17 bases between them. From germline, CDR1 is DFQATT and CDR2 SNEGSKA (reference sequence). This CDR3 contains 16 residues. DNA of the CDR3: TGCAGTGCTAGGGTCTCCCCGGGGACGCGCAATCAGCCCCAGCATTTT. Encoded protein: CSARVSPGTRNQPQHF.

CDR3 loop: CASSWGGVNTEAFF. Here the CDR3 DNA reads TGTGCCAGCAGCTGGGGGGGAGTGAACACTGAAGCTTTCTTT. The genes are TRBV7-2 and TRBJ1-1; D is perhaps TRBD1 (5 bases). V lost 4 bases and J lost 0, with 9 bases in between. The CDR3 extends over 14 amino acids. Germline CDR1 and CDR2: SGHTA and FQGNSA.

This clonotype was counted ten times or more. This sequence joins TRBV6-4 and TRBJ1-6, with D tentatively TRBD1 (6 bases). The CDR3 loop spans 17 amino acids. The germline CDR1 and CDR2 sequences are MRHNA and SNTAGT. The V and J ends lost 4 bases and 9 bases respectively, with 22 bases between them. This chain's CDR3 is CASSVPSTGPKISPLHF. In DNA, the CDR3 is TGTGCCAGCAGTGTGCCCTCGACAGGACCGAAAATTTCACCCCTCCACTTT.

Only a few counts were recorded for this clonotype. V usage is TRBV6-6 and J usage is TRBJ1-5; 7 bases match TRBD1. The CDR3 consists of 14 residues. Germline V CDR1 and CDR2: MNHNY, SVGAGI (reference sequence). With V trimmed by 5 bases and J by 2 bases, 3 bases remained unmatched. CDR3 sequence: CASSTTGRNQPQHF. CDR3 nucleotides: TGTGCCAGCAGTACGACAGGGCGCAATCAGCCCCAGCATTTT.

This clonotype was recorded at least ten times. This sequence joins TRBV3-1 and TRBJ2-7; 9 bases fit TRBD2. This CDR3 contains 13 residues. The germline V gene has CDR1 LGHDT and CDR2 YNNKEL (reference sequence). J gave up 4 bases and V 7 bases, and 5 bases lay outside the gene matches. The CDR3 nucleotides read TGTGCCAGCAAGCTAGCGGGGACTTACGAGCAGTACTTC. It codes for CASKLAGTYEQYF.

The J gene is TRBJ2-4, the V gene TRBV7-9; 13 nucleotides align to TRBD2. This CDR3 contains 16 residues. Germline-derived CDR1 and CDR2 are SEHNR and FQNEAQ (reference sequence). V gave up 0 bases and J gave up 6 bases; unmatched junction bases: 2. CDR3 bases: TGTGCCAGCAGCTTAGCCGGGACTAGCGGGATAAACATTCAGTACTTC. Protein: CASSLAGTSGINIQYF.

This chain joins TRBV29-1 and TRBJ1-1, with 11 bases fitting TRBD1. Per the germline V gene, CDR1 is SQVTM and CDR2 is ANQGSEA. CDR3 length: 15 amino acids. V lost 4 bases and J lost 7; bases outside the gene matches: 11. The CDR3 DNA follows: TGCAGCGTTGCCAGGGCGGGACAGGGGGGATTTGAAGCTTTCTTT. Translated: CSVARAGQGGFEAFF.

The chain carries TRBV27 and TRBJ2-5; TRBD1 matches 8 bases. The germline gives CDR1 MNHEY, CDR2 SMNVEV (reference sequence). CDR3 length: 16 amino acids. The J segment lost 0 bases and the V segment lost 6 bases, leaving 9 bases of the junction unmatched. The CDR3 sequence: CASRTLRQGNQETQYF. The DNA of the CDR3 is TGTGCCAGCAGGACCCTAAGACAGGGGAACCAAGAGACCCAGTACTTC.

This clonotype was seen at least ten times. The J gene is TRBJ2-5, the V gene TRBV10-3; D is ambiguous. CDR1 is ENHRY and CDR2 is SYGVKD in the germline V gene. V lost 5 bases to trimming and J lost 1 base, with 14 bases between them. CDR3 length: 15 amino acids. DNA of the CDR3: TGTGCCATCAGTTCTGGGGTCGTAGGCCAAGAGACCCAGTACTTC. Translated, it gives CAISSGVVGQETQYF.

With respect to this clonotype: This may arise from a read error, as a much more abundant clone is one base away. The chain is built from TRBV7-2 and TRBJ2-7, with a tentative D call TRBD1 (5 bases). V was shortened by 5 bases and J by 7 bases, with 24 bases between the two germline ends. The CDR3 runs to 16 residues. The germline gives CDR1 SGHTA, CDR2 FQGNSA. The CDR3 protein is CASSPFTGNSYNEQYF. CDR3 in DNA: TGTGCCAGCAGCCCCTTCACAGGTAACTCCTACAATGAGCAGTACTTC.

This clonotype was observed a few times. The rearrangement uses TRBV6-6 and TRBJ1-3, with D maybe TRBD1 (5 bases). The CDR3 totals 16 residues. Trimming removed 0 bases from V and 3 bases from J, with 12 bases in between. Germline V gives CDR1 MNHNY, CDR2 SVGAGI (reference sequence). CDR3 coding DNA: TGTGCCAGCAGTTACTCGACAGAAAGCGGTGGAAACACCATATATTTT. This gives the protein CASSYSTESGGNTIYF.

This chain links TRBV7-6 with TRBJ2-1; D is uncertain. Trimming took 1 base from V and 10 from J, leaving 17 bases between them. The length of the CDR3 is 15 residues. Germline assignment: CDR1 SGHVS and CDR2 FNYEAQ. The CDR3 loop is CASSLERAGTHEQFF. The CDR3 DNA is TGTGCCAGCAGCTTAGAGCGTGCTGGTACTCACGAGCAGTTCTTC.

The sample holds a few counts of this clonotype. V gene TRBV19 combines with J gene TRBJ1-4; D not certain. V was clipped by 6 bases and J by 8 bases, with 19 bases between them. CDR1 LNHDA and CDR2 SQIVND come from the germline V gene (reference sequence). The CDR3 runs 15 residues. As DNA, the CDR3 is TGTGCCAGTAGCCACTCGGGCCCCACGAGGGAAAAACTGTTTTTT. The encoded protein is CASSHSGPTREKLFF.

Concerning this clonotype: One junction end does not reproduce the germline sequence, and a read error may be involved. J is TRBJ2-1 and V is TRBV7-9; TRBD1 agrees at 7 bases. The CDR3 spans 15 residues. From germline, CDR1 is SEHNR and CDR2 FQNEAQ (reference sequence). The CDR3 here is CANSLGAGGHETQFF. For the CDR3, the DNA is TGTGCCAACAGCTTAGGGGCAGGGGGTCACGAGACCCAGTTCTTC.

Ten or more counts support this clonotype. The J gene is TRBJ2-5, the V gene TRBV7-3; 9 positions match TRBD1. V shed 2 bases and J 5 bases; nucleotides not matched to a gene: 6. CDR1 SGHTA and CDR2 FQGTGA come from the germline V gene. The CDR3 has 15 residues. The CDR3 loop is CASSLSTGGGETQYF. CDR3 nucleotide sequence: TGTGCCAGCAGCTTATCGACAGGGGGTGGGGAGACCCAGTACTTC.

This clonotype was seen repeatedly, ten times or more. The chain has TRBV9 and TRBJ2-5; D gene unclear. Trimming took 0 bases from V and 3 from J, leaving 3 bases between them. The CDR3 contains 12 residues. In germline, CDR1 is SGDLS, CDR2 YYNGEE. This chain's CDR3 is CASSVGEETQYF. As DNA, the CDR3 is TGTGCCAGCAGCGTAGGGGAAGAGACCCAGTACTTC.

The chain recombines TRBV7-2 with TRBJ2-7; 7 bases align to TRBD1. The germline V gene has CDR1 SGHTA and CDR2 FQGNSA. With V trimmed by 1 base and J by 2 bases, 2 bases remained unmatched. This CDR3 has 14 residues. CDR3 sequence reads: CASSLVQGAYEQYF. CDR3 in DNA: TGTGCCAGCAGCTTAGTTCAGGGGGCCTACGAGCAGTACTTC.

This clonotype occurred many times. The chain links TRBV27 to TRBJ2-6; no firm D call. CDR3 length: 14 residues. CDR1 MNHEY and CDR2 SMNVEV come from the germline V gene (reference sequence). CDR3 nucleotides: TGTGCTAGCCCGATCTACTCTGGGGCCAACGTCCTGACTTTC. Amino acids: CASPIYSGANVLTF. Based on the CDR3 plus reference TRBV27 and TRBJ2-6, the full variable domain is EAQVTQNPRYLITVTGKKLTVTCSQNMNHEYMSWYRQDPGLGLRQIYYSMNVEVTDKGDVPEGYKVSRKEKRNFPLILESPSPNQTSLYFCASPIYSGANVLTFGAGSRLTVL.

This chain connects TRBV5-1 to TRBJ1-2; a possible D gene is TRBD1 (5 bases). The V end was cut by 4 bases, the J end by 4 bases, with 14 bases between. Germline V lookup: CDR1 SGHRS, CDR2 YFSETQ. There are 14 residues in the CDR3. DNA for the CDR3: TGCGCCAGCAGCGTAATGGACACGACCTATGGCTACACCTTC. Amino acids: CASSVMDTTYGYTF.